The 9 T cell receptor beta chains given below trace back to one sample, sequenced in a study of T cell responses to AZD1222 COVID-19 vaccine. Measured with immunoSEQ multiplex PCR; TCRdb has only the in-frame clones, and not every one. The table has about 150,000 clones, 94% seen once; the top ten hold around 1.3%. This specimen consisted of peripheral blood, obtained on day 0 of AZD1222 vaccination. These receptors were obtained from an adult in good health.

The genes are TRBV19 and TRBJ2-1, with D maybe TRBD1 (6 bases). This CDR3 region has 15 residues. The germline CDR1 and CDR2 sequences are LNHDA and SQIVND (reference sequence). Trimming stripped 4 bases from V and 8 bases from J, with 18 bases between. CDR3 in DNA: TGTGCCAGTAGTACCCCGCAGGGGATGGGGCATGAGCAGTTCTTC. Encoded protein: CASSTPQGMGHEQFF.

This chain uses TRBV15 with TRBJ1-2, with a weak D call TRBD1 (6 bases). Trimming left V 2 bases short and J 4 bases short, with 14 bases between. CDR1 and CDR2 (germline): LNHNV, YYDKDF (reference sequence). The CDR3 sequence is 15 residues long. CDR3 sequence: CATSRSSSGVYGYTF. For the CDR3, the DNA is TGTGCCACCAGCAGATCTTCCTCAGGGGTCTATGGCTACACCTTC.

The chain couples TRBV3-1 (or the pseudogene TRBV3-2) to TRBJ1-2, with unresolved D. Trimming pared 3 bases from V and 5 bases from J, leaving 7 bases between. Germline-derived CDR1 and CDR2 are LGHDT and YNNKEL (reference sequence). The CDR3 covers 12 residues. The chain's CDR3 is CASSQSGYGYTF. The CDR3 region has the DNA TGTGCCAGCAGCCAGAGCGGGTATGGCTACACCTTC.

The gene calls are TRBV30 and TRBJ1-1, with 7 bases lining up with TRBD1. The CDR3 sequence is 13 residues long. CDR1 and CDR2 from the germline V gene are GTSNPN and SVGIG (reference sequence). With V trimmed by 6 bases and J by 3 bases, 7 bases remained unmatched. The chain's CDR3 is CACNLGQYTEAFF. Here the CDR3 DNA reads TGTGCCTGCAACCTGGGACAGTACACTGAAGCTTTCTTT.

V gene TRBV7-8 combines with J gene TRBJ1-5, with 7 bases lining up with TRBD1. Looked up from germline, CDR1 is SGHVS and CDR2 is FQNEAQ. V trimming: 3 bases; J trimming: 0 bases; junction bases outside the gene matches: 8. This CDR3 is 17 amino acids long. The CDR3 DNA reads as TGTGCCAGCAGCTTGGGGACAGTGTCAGATAGCAATCAGCCCCAGCATTTT. It encodes CASSLGTVSDSNQPQHF.

The rearrangement links TRBV6-5 to TRBJ1-1, with 9 bases that match TRBD1. Trimming cost V 5 bases and J 4 bases; bases outside gene matches: 5. In germline, CDR1 is MNHEY, CDR2 SVGAGI. This CDR3 region has 14 residues. The CDR3 DNA reads TGTGCCAGCAGTACAGGGGGCGGTGGCACTGAAGCTTTCTTT. This sequence encodes CASSTGGGGTEAFF.

The chain uses TRBV29-1 and TRBJ1-1; 8 nucleotides agree with TRBD1. This CDR3 spans 16 amino acids. CDR1 is SQVTM and CDR2 is ANQGSEA in the germline V gene. V shed 6 bases and J 0 bases; nucleotides not matched to a gene: 12. The CDR3 is CSVTGTGRKVNTEAFF. CDR3 bases: TGCAGCGTGACCGGGACAGGAAGAAAAGTGAACACTGAAGCTTTCTTT. Full variable domain (missing parts from reference TRBV29-1 and TRBJ1-1): SAVISQKPSRDICQRGTSLTIQCQVDSQVTMMFWYRQQPGQSLTLIATANQGSEATYESGFVIDKFPISRPNLTFSTLTVSNMSPEDSSIYLCSVTGTGRKVNTEAFFGQGTRLTVV.

The chain recombines TRBV10-3 with TRBJ2-5; D is possibly TRBD1 (7 bases). This CDR3 spans 16 amino acids. The V end lost 2 bases, the J end lost 2 bases, and 15 bases lay between the germline ends. Germline V gene data show CDR1 as ENHRY and CDR2 as SYGVKD. The CDR3 nucleotides are TGTGCCATCAGTGAGGGGAGGACAGGTGGACAAGAGACCCAGTACTTC. Protein: CAISEGRTGGQETQYF.

The chain has TRBV6-5 and TRBJ1-1; 9 positions agree with TRBD1. This CDR3 region has 14 residues. J lost 1 base, V lost 6 bases, and 3 bases had no gene match. CDR1 and CDR2 (germline): MNHEY, SVGAGI. The CDR3 region has the DNA TGTGCCAGCAGATCGGGACAGGGGAACACTGAAGCTTTCTTT. Protein: CASRSGQGNTEAFF.